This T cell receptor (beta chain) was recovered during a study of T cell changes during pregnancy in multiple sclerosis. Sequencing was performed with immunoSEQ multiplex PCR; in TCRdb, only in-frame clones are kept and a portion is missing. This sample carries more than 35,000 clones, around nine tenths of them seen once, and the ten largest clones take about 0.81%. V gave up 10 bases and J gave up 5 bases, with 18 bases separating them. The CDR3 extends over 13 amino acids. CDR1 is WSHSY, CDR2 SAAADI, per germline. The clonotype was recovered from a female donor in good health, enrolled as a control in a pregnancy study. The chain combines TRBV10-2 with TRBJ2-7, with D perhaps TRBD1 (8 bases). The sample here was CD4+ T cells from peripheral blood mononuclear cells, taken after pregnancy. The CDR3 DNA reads TGCGCCACCACAGGGGGAGGGAGAAACGAGCAGTACTTC. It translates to CATTGGGRNEQYF.